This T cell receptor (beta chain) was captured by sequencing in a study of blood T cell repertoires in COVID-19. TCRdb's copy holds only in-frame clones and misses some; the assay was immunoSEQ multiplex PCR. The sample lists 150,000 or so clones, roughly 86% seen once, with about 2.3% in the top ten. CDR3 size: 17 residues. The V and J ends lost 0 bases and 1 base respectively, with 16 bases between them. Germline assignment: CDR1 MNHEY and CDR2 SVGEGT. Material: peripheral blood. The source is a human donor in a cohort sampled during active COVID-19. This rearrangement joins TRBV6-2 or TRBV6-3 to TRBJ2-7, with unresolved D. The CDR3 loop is CASSYSRMRPVSYEQYF. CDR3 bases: TGTGCCAGCAGTTACTCGAGGATGCGCCCCGTTTCCTACGAGCAGTACTTC.